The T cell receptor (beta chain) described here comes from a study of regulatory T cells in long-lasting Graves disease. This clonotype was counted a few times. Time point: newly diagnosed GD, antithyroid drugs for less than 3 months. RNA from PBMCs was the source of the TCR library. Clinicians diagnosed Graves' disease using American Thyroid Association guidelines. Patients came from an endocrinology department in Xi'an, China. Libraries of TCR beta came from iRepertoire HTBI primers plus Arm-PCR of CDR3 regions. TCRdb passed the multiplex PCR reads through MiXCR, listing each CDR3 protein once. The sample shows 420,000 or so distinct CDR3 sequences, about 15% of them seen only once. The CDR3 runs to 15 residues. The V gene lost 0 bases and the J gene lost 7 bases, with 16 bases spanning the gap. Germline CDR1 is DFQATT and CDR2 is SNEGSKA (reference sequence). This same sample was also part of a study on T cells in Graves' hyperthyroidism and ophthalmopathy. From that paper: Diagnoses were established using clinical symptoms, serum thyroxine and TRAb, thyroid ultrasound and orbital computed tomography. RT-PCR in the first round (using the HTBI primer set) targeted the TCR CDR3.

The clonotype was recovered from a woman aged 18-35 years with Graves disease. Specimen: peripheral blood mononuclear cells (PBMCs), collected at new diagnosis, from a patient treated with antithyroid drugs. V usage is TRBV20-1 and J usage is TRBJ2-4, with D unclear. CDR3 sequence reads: CSARDDDFSVNIQYF. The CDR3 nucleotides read TGCAGTGCTAGAGATGACGATTTCAGTGTCAACATTCAGTACTTC.